These 5 T cell receptor beta chains were all obtained from the same sample, sequenced in a study of blood T cell repertoires in COVID-19. Measured with immunoSEQ multiplex PCR; TCRdb has only the in-frame clones, and not every one. Here the sample spans under 90,000 clones, around 80% being singletons. The sequencing sample was made of peripheral blood. The receptors here all came from an elderly woman with active or convalescent COVID-19.

V gene TRBV18 combines with J gene TRBJ1-1; D ambiguous. CDR1 is KGHSH, CDR2 LQKENI, per germline. The CDR3 extends over 15 amino acids. V was trimmed by 5 bases and J by 0 bases, leaving 13 bases between them. CDR3 loop: CASSSNLKMNTEAFF. The CDR3 DNA sequence: TGTGCCAGCTCATCCAACCTAAAGATGAACACTGAAGCTTTCTTT. Supplemented by reference TRBV18 and TRBJ1-1, the full variable domain reads NAGVMQNPRHLVRRRGQEARLRCSPMKGHSHVYWYRQLPEEGLKFMVYLQKENIIDESGMPKERFSAEFPKEGPSILRIQQVVRGDSAAYFCASSSNLKMNTEAFFGQGTRLTVV.

The chain couples TRBV5-6 to TRBJ2-7; TRBD1 agrees at 10 bases. Germline CDR1 SGHDT, CDR2 YYEEEE. This CDR3 region has 14 residues. V dropped 4 bases and J dropped 5; count of bases not matched to a gene: 6. This CDR3 is CASSLRTGGDEQYF. Written as DNA, the CDR3 is TGTGCCAGCAGCCTAAGGACAGGGGGGGACGAGCAGTACTTC.

Here the CDR3 DNA reads TGTGCCAGCTCAACCGCCTGGGACAGAGTCACTGAAGCTTTCTTT. As protein: CASSTAWDRVTEAFF. The V call is TRBV18, the J call TRBJ1-1, with 7 bases fitting TRBD1. The CDR3 length is 15 residues. The germline gives CDR1 KGHSH, CDR2 LQKENI. Trimming cost V 5 bases and J 4 bases; bases outside gene matches: 10.

The gene calls are TRBV9 and TRBJ2-7, with TRBD1 matching over 8 bases. The V gene end was trimmed by 4 bases and the J gene end by 2 bases; junction bases not matched to a gene: 5. The CDR3 spans 14 residues. The germline gives CDR1 SGDLS, CDR2 YYNGEE. CDR3 nucleotide sequence: TGTGCCAGCAGCTTCGGGACAGGACCCTACGAGCAGTACTTC. This codes for CASSFGTGPYEQYF.

This clone was counted between two and nine times. The V gene is TRBV6-6, the J gene TRBJ1-2; 7 nucleotides agree with TRBD1. CDR3 length: 14 amino acids. Germline values: CDR1 MNHNY, CDR2 SVGAGI (reference sequence). J was trimmed by 8 bases and V by 5 bases; bases with no gene match: 11. The CDR3 here is CASSQPLEGAGYTF. The CDR3 DNA is TGTGCCAGCAGTCAACCCTTAGAGGGGGCGGGCTACACCTTC.